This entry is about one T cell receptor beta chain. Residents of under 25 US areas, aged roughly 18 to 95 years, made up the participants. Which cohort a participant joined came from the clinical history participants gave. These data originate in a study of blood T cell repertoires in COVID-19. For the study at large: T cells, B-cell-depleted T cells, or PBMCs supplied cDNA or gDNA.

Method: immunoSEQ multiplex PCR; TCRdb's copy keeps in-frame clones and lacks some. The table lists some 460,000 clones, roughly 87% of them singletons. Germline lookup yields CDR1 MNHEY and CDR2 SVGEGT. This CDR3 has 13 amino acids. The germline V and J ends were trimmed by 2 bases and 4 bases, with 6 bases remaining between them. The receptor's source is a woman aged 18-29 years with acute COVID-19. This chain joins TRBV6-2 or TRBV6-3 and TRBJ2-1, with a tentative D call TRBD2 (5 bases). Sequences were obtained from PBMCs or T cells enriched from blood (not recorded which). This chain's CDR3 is CASSYRGYNEQFF. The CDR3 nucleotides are TGTGCCAGCAGTTACCGGGGTTACAATGAGCAGTTCTTC.